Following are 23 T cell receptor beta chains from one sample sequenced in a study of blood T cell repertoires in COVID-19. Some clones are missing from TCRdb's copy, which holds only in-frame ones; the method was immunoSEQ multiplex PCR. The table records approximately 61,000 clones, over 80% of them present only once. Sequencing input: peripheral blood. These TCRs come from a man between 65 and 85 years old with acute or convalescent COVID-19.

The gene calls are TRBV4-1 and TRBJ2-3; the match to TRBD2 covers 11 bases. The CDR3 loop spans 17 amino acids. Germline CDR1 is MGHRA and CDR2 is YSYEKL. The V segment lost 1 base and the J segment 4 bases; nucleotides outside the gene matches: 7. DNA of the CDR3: TGCGCCAGCAGCCAAGTGTCTAGCGGGGGGTCGGCAGATACGCAGTATTTT. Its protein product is CASSQVSSGGSADTQYF.

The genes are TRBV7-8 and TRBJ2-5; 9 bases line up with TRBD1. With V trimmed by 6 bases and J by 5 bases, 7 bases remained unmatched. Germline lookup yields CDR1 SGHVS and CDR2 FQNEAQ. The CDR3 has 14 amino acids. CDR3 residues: CASSVGQGKETQYF. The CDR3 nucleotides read TGTGCCAGCAGTGTAGGACAGGGGAAGGAGACCCAGTACTTC.

The DNA of the CDR3 is TGTGCCAGCAGCCCGGCAGGCGCTAGCGGGAAAGAGACCCAGTACTTC. Translation: CASSPAGASGKETQYF. The V and J genes are TRBV7-9 and TRBJ2-5; the match to TRBD2 covers 9 bases. The CDR3 sequence is 16 residues long. The trim removed 5 bases at V and 3 bases at J, leaving 10 bases unmatched. Germline CDR1 and CDR2: SEHNR and FQNEAQ (reference sequence).

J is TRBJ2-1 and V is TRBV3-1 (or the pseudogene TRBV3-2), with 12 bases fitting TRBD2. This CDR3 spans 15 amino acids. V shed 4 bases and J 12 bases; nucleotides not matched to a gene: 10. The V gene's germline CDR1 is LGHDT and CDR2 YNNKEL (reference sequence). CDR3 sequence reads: CASSRAFTSGGPQFF. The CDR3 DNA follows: TGTGCCAGCAGCCGCGCATTCACTAGCGGGGGGCCGCAGTTCTTC.

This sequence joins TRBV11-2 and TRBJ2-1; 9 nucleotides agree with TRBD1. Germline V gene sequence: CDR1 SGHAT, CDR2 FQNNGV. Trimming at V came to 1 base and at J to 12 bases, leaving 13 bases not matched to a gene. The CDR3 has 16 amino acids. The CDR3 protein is CASSLVGTGTMIGQFF. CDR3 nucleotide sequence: TGTGCCAGCAGCTTAGTCGGGACAGGGACAATGATAGGGCAGTTCTTC. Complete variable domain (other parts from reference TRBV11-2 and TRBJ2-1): EAGVAQSPRYKIIEKRQSVAFWCNPISGHATLYWYQQILGQGPKLLIQFQNNGVVDDSQLPKDRFSAERLKGVDSTLKIQPAKLEDSAVYLCASSLVGTGTMIGQFFGPGTRLTVL.

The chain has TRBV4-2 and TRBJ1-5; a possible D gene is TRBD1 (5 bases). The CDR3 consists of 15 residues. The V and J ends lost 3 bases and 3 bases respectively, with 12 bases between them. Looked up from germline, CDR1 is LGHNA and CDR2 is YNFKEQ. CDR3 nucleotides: TGTGCCAGCAGCCAGTTCCCAGGGCACAATCAGCCCCAGCATTTT. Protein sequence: CASSQFPGHNQPQHF.

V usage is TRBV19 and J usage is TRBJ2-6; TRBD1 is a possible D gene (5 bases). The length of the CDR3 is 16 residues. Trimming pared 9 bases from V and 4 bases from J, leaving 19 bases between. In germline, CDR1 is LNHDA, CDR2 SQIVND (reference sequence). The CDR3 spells CASENKTREGANVLTF. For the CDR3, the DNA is TGTGCCAGCGAGAATAAAACCAGGGAAGGGGCCAACGTCCTGACTTTC.

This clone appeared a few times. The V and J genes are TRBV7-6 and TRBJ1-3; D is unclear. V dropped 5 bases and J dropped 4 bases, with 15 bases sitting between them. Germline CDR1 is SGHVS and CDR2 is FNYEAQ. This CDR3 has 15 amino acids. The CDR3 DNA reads TGTGCCAGCAGCCGAGGGTTAGGAAAAGGAAACACCATATATTTT. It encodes CASSRGLGKGNTIYF.

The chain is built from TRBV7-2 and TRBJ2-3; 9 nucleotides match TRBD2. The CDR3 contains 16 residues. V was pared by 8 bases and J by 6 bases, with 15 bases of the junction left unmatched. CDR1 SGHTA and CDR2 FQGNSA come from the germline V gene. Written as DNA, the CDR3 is TGTGCCAGCCGCCCCCCCCAGGCTAGCGGGGCGGATACGCAGTATTTT. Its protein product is CASRPPQASGADTQYF.

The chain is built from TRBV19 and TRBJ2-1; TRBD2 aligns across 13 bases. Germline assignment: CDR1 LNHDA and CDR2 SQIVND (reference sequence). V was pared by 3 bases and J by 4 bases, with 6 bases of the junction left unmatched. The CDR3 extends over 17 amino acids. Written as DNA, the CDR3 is TGTGCCAGTAGTATCACTAGCGGGGGGGCCAGGTACAATGAGCAGTTCTTC. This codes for CASSITSGGARYNEQFF.

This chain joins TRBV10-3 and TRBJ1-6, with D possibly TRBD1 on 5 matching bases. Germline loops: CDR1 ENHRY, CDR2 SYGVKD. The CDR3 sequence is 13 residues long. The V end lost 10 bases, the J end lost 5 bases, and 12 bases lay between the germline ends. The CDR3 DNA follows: TGTGCCACCCAGGGAAAGAATAATTCACCCCTCCACTTT. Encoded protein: CATQGKNNSPLHF.

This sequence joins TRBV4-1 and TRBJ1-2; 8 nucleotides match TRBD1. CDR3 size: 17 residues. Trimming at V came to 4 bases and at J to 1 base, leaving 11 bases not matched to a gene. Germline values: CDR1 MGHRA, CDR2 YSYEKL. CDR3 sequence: CASSLFTGGRVNYGYTF. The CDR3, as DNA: TGCGCCAGCAGCCTATTTACAGGGGGTAGGGTTAACTATGGCTACACCTTC.

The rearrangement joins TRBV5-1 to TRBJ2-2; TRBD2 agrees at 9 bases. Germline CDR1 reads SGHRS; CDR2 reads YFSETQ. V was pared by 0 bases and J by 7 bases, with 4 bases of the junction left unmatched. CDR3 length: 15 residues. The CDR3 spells CASSLEASGVGELFF. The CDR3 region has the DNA TGCGCCAGCAGCTTGGAGGCTAGCGGGGTCGGGGAGCTGTTTTTT. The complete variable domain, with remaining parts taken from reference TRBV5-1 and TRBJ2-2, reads KAGVTQTPRYLIKTRGQQVTLSCSPISGHRSVSWYQQTPGQGLQFLFEYFSETQRNKGNFPGRFSGRQFSNSRSEMNVSTLELGDSALYLCASSLEASGVGELFFGEGSRLTVL.

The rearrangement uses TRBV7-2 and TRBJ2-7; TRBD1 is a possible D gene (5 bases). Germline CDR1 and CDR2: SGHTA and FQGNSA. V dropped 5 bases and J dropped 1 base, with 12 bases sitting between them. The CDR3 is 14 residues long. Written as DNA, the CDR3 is TGTGCCAGCAGCCCGAGCAGGGATTCCTACGAGCAGTACTTC. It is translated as CASSPSRDSYEQYF.

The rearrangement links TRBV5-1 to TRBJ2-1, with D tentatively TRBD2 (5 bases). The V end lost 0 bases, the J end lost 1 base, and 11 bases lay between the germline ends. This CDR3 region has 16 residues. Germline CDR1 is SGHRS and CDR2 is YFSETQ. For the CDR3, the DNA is TGCGCCAGCAGCTTGGAGGCGGAGGCTTCCTACAATGAGCAGTTCTTC. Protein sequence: CASSLEAEASYNEQFF.

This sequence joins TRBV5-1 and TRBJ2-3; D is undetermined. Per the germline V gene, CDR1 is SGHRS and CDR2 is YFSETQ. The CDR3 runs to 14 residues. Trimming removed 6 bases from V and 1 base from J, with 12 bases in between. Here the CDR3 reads CASTTGGGTDTQYF. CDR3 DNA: TGCGCCAGCACTACCGGTGGAGGCACAGATACGCAGTATTTT. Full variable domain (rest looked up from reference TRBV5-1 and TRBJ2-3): KAGVTQTPRYLIKTRGQQVTLSCSPISGHRSVSWYQQTPGQGLQFLFEYFSETQRNKGNFPGRFSGRQFSNSRSEMNVSTLELGDSALYLCASTTGGGTDTQYFGPGTRLTVL.

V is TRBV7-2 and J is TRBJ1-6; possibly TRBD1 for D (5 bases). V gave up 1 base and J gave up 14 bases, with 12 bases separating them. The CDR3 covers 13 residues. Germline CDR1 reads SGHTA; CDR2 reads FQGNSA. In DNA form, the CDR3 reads TGTGCCAGCAGCTTAGGTCGACAAGGGGCCCTCCACTTT. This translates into CASSLGRQGALHF.

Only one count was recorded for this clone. This CDR3 reads CASSLVKGDMNTEAFF. CDR3 bases: TGTGCCAGCAGCTTAGTTAAAGGGGATATGAACACTGAAGCTTTCTTT. This chain uses TRBV7-8 with TRBJ1-1; maybe TRBD1 (5 bases). Germline lookup yields CDR1 SGHVS and CDR2 FQNEAQ. The CDR3 is 16 residues long. Trimming left V 1 base short and J 0 bases short, with 12 bases between.

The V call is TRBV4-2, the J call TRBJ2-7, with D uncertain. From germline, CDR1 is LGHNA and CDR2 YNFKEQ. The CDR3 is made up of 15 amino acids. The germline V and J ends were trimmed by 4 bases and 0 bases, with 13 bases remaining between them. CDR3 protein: CASSPALMSSYEQYF. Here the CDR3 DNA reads TGTGCCAGCAGCCCCGCCCTTATGAGCTCCTACGAGCAGTACTTC.

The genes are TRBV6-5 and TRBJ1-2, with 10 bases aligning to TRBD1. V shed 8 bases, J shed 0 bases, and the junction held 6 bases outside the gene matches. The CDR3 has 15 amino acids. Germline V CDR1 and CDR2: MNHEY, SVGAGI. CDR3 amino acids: CASGGQGRPNYGYTF. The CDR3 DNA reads TGTGCCAGCGGGGGACAGGGGAGACCTAACTATGGCTACACCTTC.

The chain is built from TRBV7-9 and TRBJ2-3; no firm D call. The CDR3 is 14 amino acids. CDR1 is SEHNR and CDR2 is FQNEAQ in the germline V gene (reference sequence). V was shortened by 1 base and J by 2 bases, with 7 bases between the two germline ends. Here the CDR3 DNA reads TGTGCCAGCAGCTTAGTTTCCTACACAGATACGCAGTATTTT. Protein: CASSLVSYTDTQYF.

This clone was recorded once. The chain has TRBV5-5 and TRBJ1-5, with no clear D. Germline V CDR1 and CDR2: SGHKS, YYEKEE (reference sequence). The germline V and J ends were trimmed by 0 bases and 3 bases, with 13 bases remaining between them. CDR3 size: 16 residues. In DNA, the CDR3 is TGTGCCAGCAGCTTGGCTCTGTGGAGACCCAATCAGCCCCAGCATTTT. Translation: CASSLALWRPNQPQHF.

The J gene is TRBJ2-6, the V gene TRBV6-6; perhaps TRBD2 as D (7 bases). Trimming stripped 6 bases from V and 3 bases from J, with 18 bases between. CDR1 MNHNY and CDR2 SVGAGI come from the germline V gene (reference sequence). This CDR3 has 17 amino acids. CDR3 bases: TGTGCCAGCAGCCGAAGGGCGGGGGCGGTTGGGGCCAACGTCCTGACTTTC. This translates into CASSRRAGAVGANVLTF.